The 25 T cell receptor beta chains below all came from one sample that was sequenced in a study of shared clonotypes between healthy human individuals. Profiling relied on immunoSEQ multiplex PCR, and the TCRdb table lists in-frame clones only, not all of them. The data contain over 2 million clones, roughly 90% of them singletons. The sequenced material came from naive CD4+ T cells from PBMCs. The subset was: CD45RA+ positively selected. These receptor sequences come from a man younger than 35 in good health. Some clones in this sample may be carry-over from other donors' samples.

On this clone itself: The sample holds other DNA sequences that translate to the same CDR3. The chain couples TRBV2 to TRBJ2-2, with TRBD1 matching 8 bases. Germline CDR1 reads SNHLY; CDR2 reads FYNNEI. The CDR3 length is 14 residues. V was pared by 6 bases and J by 1 base, with 1 base of the junction left unmatched. CDR3 loop: CASRGTGNTGELFF. The DNA for the CDR3 is TGTGCCAGCAGAGGGACAGGGAACACCGGGGAGCTGTTTTTT.

V is TRBV10-3 and J is TRBJ2-5; 7 nucleotides match TRBD2. This CDR3 region has 12 residues. Germline assignment: CDR1 ENHRY and CDR2 SYGVKD. Germline trimming cut 3 bases from V and 9 bases from J; bases unmatched to any gene: 4. The DNA for the CDR3 is TGTGCCATCAGTGACCTACGGGGGGCCCAGTACTTC. Translated, it gives CAISDLRGAQYF.

This chain joins TRBV28 and TRBJ1-2; D is ambiguous. Trimming removed 5 bases at V and 4 bases at J, with 14 bases between. CDR1 and CDR2 (germline): MDHEN, SYDVKM. The length of the CDR3 is 14 residues. The CDR3 DNA is TGTGCCAGCAGTCTCCCGGTGACCGGCTATGGCTACACCTTC. Translating gives CASSLPVTGYGYTF.

In its sample, this clone was seen a few times. The chain joins TRBV28 to TRBJ1-2, with 10 bases matching TRBD1. This CDR3 region has 14 residues. Germline V gene lookup returns CDR1 MDHEN and CDR2 SYDVKM. The ends lost 6 bases at V and 12 bases at J; junction bases unmatched: 13. The CDR3 loop reads CASRGPGQGRAHTF. As DNA, the CDR3 is TGTGCCAGCAGAGGACCGGGACAGGGGCGAGCGCACACCTTC.

This chain uses TRBV18 with TRBJ1-2, with 8 positions matching TRBD1. V lost 6 bases, J lost 0 bases, and 12 bases stayed unmatched. Germline loops: CDR1 KGHSH, CDR2 LQKENI. The CDR3 sequence is 17 residues long. The CDR3 here is CASSPQGQDLANYGYTF. CDR3 sequence (DNA): TGTGCCAGCTCCCCGCAGGGACAGGACCTTGCTAACTATGGCTACACCTTC.

This chain connects TRBV11-2 to TRBJ1-3; D is ambiguous. The germline V gene encodes CDR1 SGHAT and CDR2 FQNNGV. CDR3 length: 15 residues. The V end lost 1 base, the J end lost 0 bases, and 7 bases lay between the germline ends. The CDR3 is CASSLAAGSGNTIYF. In nucleotides, the CDR3 is TGTGCCAGCAGCTTAGCGGCAGGCTCTGGAAACACCATATATTTT.

This clone has only one observation. Other DNA sequences in this sample translate to the same CDR3. The chain links TRBV7-9 to TRBJ1-1; D is ambiguous. V shed 5 bases and J shed 5 bases, with 6 bases lying between them. The CDR3 runs to 11 residues. The V gene's germline CDR1 is SEHNR and CDR2 FQNEAQ (reference sequence). This chain's CDR3 is CASSPLTEAFF. The CDR3 bases are TGTGCCAGCAGCCCCCTGACTGAAGCTTTCTTT.

The V gene is TRBV6-1, the J gene TRBJ2-7; no reliable D call. In germline, CDR1 is MNHNS, CDR2 SASEGT. The V and J ends lost 7 bases and 0 bases respectively, with 10 bases between them. This CDR3 has 13 residues. The CDR3: CASKVQYSYEQYF. CDR3 nucleotide sequence: TGTGCCAGCAAAGTACAATACTCCTACGAGCAGTACTTC.

The chain couples TRBV6-1 to TRBJ2-6; D gene ambiguous. This CDR3 is built from 16 residues. From germline, CDR1 is MNHNS and CDR2 SASEGT. Trimming removed 4 bases at V and 0 bases at J, with 10 bases between. For the CDR3, the DNA is TGTGCCAGCAGTGTAAGTTTAGGCTCTGGGGCCAACGTCCTGACTTTC. It yields the protein CASSVSLGSGANVLTF.

The chain couples TRBV6-1 to TRBJ2-1; a possible D gene is TRBD1 (6 bases). This CDR3 is 16 amino acids long. Trimming took off 6 bases at V and 0 bases at J, with 15 bases between the two ends. Per germline, CDR1 MNHNS and CDR2 SASEGT. In DNA, the CDR3 is TGTGCCAGCAGCGAACAGGGTACGAGCTCCTACAATGAGCAGTTCTTC. Translated, it gives CASSEQGTSSYNEQFF.

This chain joins TRBV11-2 and TRBJ1-2; D remains ambiguous. The V gene lost 4 bases and the J gene lost 5 bases, with 20 bases spanning the gap. Germline V CDR1 and CDR2: SGHAT, FQNNGV. CDR3 length: 16 residues. The CDR3 here is CASSSHRGVGLYGYTF. The CDR3 DNA is TGTGCCAGCAGCTCCCACCGCGGGGTCGGGCTTTATGGCTACACCTTC.

V is TRBV28 and J is TRBJ2-1; D remains ambiguous. The CDR3 has 15 amino acids. Germline V gene lookup returns CDR1 MDHEN and CDR2 SYDVKM. V was trimmed by 4 bases and J by 8 bases, leaving 18 bases between them. Here the CDR3 reads CASSSMGLGFDEQFF. DNA for the CDR3: TGTGCCAGCAGTTCCATGGGTTTGGGTTTCGATGAGCAGTTCTTC.

The V gene is TRBV28, the J gene TRBJ2-2, with 14 bases that match TRBD2. CDR1 MDHEN and CDR2 SYDVKM come from the germline V gene. CDR3 length: 18 residues. The J segment lost 6 bases and the V segment lost 2 bases, leaving 8 bases of the junction unmatched. CDR3 nucleotides: TGTGCCAGCAGTTTAACGGGACTAGCGGGAGATGGCGCCGGGGAGCTGTTTTTT. As protein: CASSLTGLAGDGAGELFF.

The V and J genes are TRBV5-4 and TRBJ2-2, with 9 bases fitting TRBD2. Germline V CDR1 and CDR2: SGHNT, YYREEE (reference sequence). The CDR3 has 14 residues. Trimming took 4 bases from V and 6 from J; bases not matched to a gene: 4. CDR3 protein: CASSPGLASGELFF. CDR3 bases: TGTGCCAGCAGCCCGGGACTAGCATCCGGGGAGCTGTTTTTT.

The genes are TRBV7-9 and TRBJ2-7; TRBD2 is a possible D gene (6 bases). The CDR3 has 15 amino acids. The V end lost 6 bases, the J end lost 0 bases, and 15 bases lay between the germline ends. The germline V gene has CDR1 SEHNR and CDR2 FQNEAQ (reference sequence). The CDR3 protein is CASSTQSGGSYEQYF. The CDR3 bases are TGTGCCAGCAGTACACAGTCCGGGGGCTCCTACGAGCAGTACTTC.

V usage is TRBV28 and J usage is TRBJ1-2; D is possibly TRBD1 (5 bases). Germline-derived CDR1 and CDR2 are MDHEN and SYDVKM. This CDR3 is 13 amino acids long. The V and J ends lost 5 bases and 6 bases respectively, with 13 bases between them. CDR3 nucleotide sequence: TGTGCCAGCAGTCCCGGGACGAGAAATGGCTACACCTTC. It translates to CASSPGTRNGYTF.

The chain links TRBV11-2 to TRBJ1-1; 7 bases fit TRBD1. Germline V CDR1 and CDR2: SGHAT, FQNNGV. This CDR3 has 16 amino acids. The V and J ends lost 1 base and 1 base, in that order; junction bases with no gene match: 6. CDR3 residues: CASSLASRDRNTEAFF. CDR3 DNA sequence: TGTGCCAGCAGCTTAGCATCCCGGGACAGGAACACTGAAGCTTTCTTT.

The count of this clone is one. This chain connects TRBV18 to TRBJ2-2; 11 bases are shared with TRBD1. CDR1 and CDR2 from the germline V gene are KGHSH and LQKENI. Losses at the gene ends were 1 base for V and 0 bases for J; bases not matched to a gene: 1. This CDR3 comprises 17 residues. The CDR3 reads CASSPRDRGANTGELFF. The CDR3 DNA reads as TGTGCCAGCTCACCACGGGACAGGGGGGCGAACACCGGGGAGCTGTTTTTT.

This chain joins TRBV5-1 and TRBJ2-7, with 8 positions matching TRBD2. The CDR3 has 15 amino acids. Germline CDR1 SGHRS, CDR2 YFSETQ. J gave up 6 bases and V 0 bases, and 8 bases lay outside the gene matches. The CDR3 here is CASSLAPGGLAEQYF. As DNA, the CDR3 is TGCGCCAGCAGCTTGGCCCCGGGAGGGCTTGCCGAGCAGTACTTC.

This chain connects TRBV30 to TRBJ2-7; TRBD1 agrees at 8 bases. V dropped 3 bases and J dropped 3; count of bases not matched to a gene: 10. The CDR3 loop spans 15 amino acids. CDR1 and CDR2 (germline): GTSNPN, SVGIG (reference sequence). CDR3 sequence reads: CAWRDLGRGHYEQYF. CDR3 DNA: TGTGCCTGGAGAGATCTTGGCAGGGGGCACTACGAGCAGTACTTC.

The J gene is TRBJ1-5, the V gene TRBV27, with TRBD1 as a possible D gene (5 bases). The V end was cut by 6 bases, the J end by 2 bases, with 17 bases between. The CDR3 contains 16 residues. Germline CDR1 reads MNHEY; CDR2 reads SMNVEV (reference sequence). Written as DNA, the CDR3 is TGTGCCAGCAGGCAAGGACACGGGATGGGCAATCAGCCCCAGCATTTT. It yields the protein CASRQGHGMGNQPQHF.

V usage is TRBV5-1 and J usage is TRBJ2-2; 10 bases agree with TRBD2. Losses at the gene ends were 3 bases for V and 5 bases for J; bases not matched to a gene: 13. CDR1 is SGHRS, CDR2 YFSETQ, per germline. The CDR3 has 18 amino acids. Here the CDR3 reads CASSSKWGSGRLTGELFF. As DNA, the CDR3 is TGCGCCAGCAGCTCTAAATGGGGTAGCGGGAGGCTTACCGGGGAGCTGTTTTTT.

This chain connects TRBV19 to TRBJ1-5, with D unresolved. CDR1 LNHDA and CDR2 SQIVND come from the germline V gene (reference sequence). CDR3 length: 13 residues. Trimming shortened V by 4 bases and J by 9 bases, and 13 bases separated the two germline ends. Written as DNA, the CDR3 is TGTGCCAGTAGTACCAGAACAGTGCTGCCCCAGCATTTT. Translating gives CASSTRTVLPQHF.

CDR3 nucleotides: TGTGCCAGCAGTTTATACCGGGGGGAACCTTGGCCCCAGCATTTT. This gives the protein CASSLYRGEPWPQHF. V gene TRBV28 combines with J gene TRBJ1-5; TRBD1 might be the D (5 bases). V was clipped by 1 base and J by 9 bases, with 16 bases between them. CDR1 is MDHEN, CDR2 SYDVKM, per germline. There are 15 residues in the CDR3.

The rearrangement uses TRBV11-2 and TRBJ2-7; D unclear. The CDR3 length is 14 residues. The germline CDR1 and CDR2 sequences are SGHAT and FQNNGV. Between the trimmed V and J ends, which lost 5 bases and 0 bases, there was a span of 11 bases. DNA of the CDR3: TGTGCCAGCAGCCCGGTTGTTAGCTCCTACGAGCAGTACTTC. Protein: CASSPVVSSYEQYF.